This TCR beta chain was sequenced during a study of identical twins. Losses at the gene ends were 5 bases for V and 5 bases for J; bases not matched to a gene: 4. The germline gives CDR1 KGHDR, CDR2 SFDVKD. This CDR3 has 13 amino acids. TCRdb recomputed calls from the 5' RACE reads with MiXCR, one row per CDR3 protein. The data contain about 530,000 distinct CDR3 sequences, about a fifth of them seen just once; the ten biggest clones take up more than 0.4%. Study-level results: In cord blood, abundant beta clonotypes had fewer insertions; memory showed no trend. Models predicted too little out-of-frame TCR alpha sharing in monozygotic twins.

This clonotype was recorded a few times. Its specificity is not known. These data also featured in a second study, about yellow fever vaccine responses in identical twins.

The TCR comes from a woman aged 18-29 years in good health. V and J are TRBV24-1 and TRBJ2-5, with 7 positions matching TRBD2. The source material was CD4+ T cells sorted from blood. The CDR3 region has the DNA TGTGCCACCAGTGTCGCGGGGGTGGAGACCCAGTACTTC. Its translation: CATSVAGVETQYF.